This record concerns one TCR beta chain sequence. Its target is unknown. These data are taken from a study of T cell responses to AZD1222 COVID-19 vaccine. Study at large: Second-dose intervals of approximately 4 or approximately 12 weeks were pooled.

Method: immunoSEQ multiplex PCR; TCRdb's copy keeps in-frame clones and lacks some. This table holds 55,000 to 75,000 clones, about nine tenths found once. CDR3 length equals 13 residues. Between the trimmed V and J ends, which lost 8 bases and 4 bases, there was a span of 14 bases. Germline CDR1 MNHEY, CDR2 SVGAGI. Points from the study as a whole: CD4 TCRs associated with vaccination spanned spike, dominating at 160-218 and 743-854. The sample set comprised mostly white British donors with more females, and clonal diversity was possibly underestimated.

This sequence was found in an adult in good health. The starting material was peripheral blood, obtained on day 0 of AZD1222 vaccination. The chain couples TRBV6-5 to TRBJ1-2; TRBD1 is a possible D gene (6 bases). The CDR3 loop is CASDHRALYGYTF. CDR3 nucleotides: TGTGCCAGCGATCACAGGGCCCTCTATGGCTACACCTTC.